This T cell receptor beta chain originates from a study of Graves' ophthalmopathy and Graves' hyperthyroidism (dated by TCRdb to the late 2010s). In terms of the full investigation: Peripheral blood samples were taken at the time of initial diagnosis, before any treatment was given. To tell Graves' ophthalmopathy apart from Graves' hyperthyroidism, and to predict which patients would progress to ophthalmopathy, the study relied on TCR beta repertoire signatures. In total, around 130 blood samples were TCR-sequenced: 40 to 45 ophthalmopathy, some 75 hyperthyroidism and some 17 hyperthyroidism-to-ophthalmopathy patients. To explore V-J signatures that separate ophthalmopathy from hyperthyroidism, a discovery set of 95 to 100 patients was enrolled, consisting of about 45 with ophthalmopathy and under 65 with stable hyperthyroidism. The independent validation cohort included approximately 19 hyperthyroidism patients plus 17 patients who later progressed from hyperthyroidism to ophthalmopathy. In over 5 hyperthyroidism patients, the T-cell repertoire of thyroid tissue was compared with the T-cell repertoire of blood. After sampling, hyperthyroidism patients received methimazole starting at 30 mg daily, and ophthalmopathy patients received high-dose intravenous methylprednisolone. The 85 to 100 discovery patients were randomly split 7:3 into training and test sets. The investigation overall reported the following: Most expanded thyroid clonotypes with a frequency above 0.001 also appeared in blood, which suggests that blood repertoires may reflect the immune response in the thyroid. Sample size was not statistically predetermined, and group allocation was not concealed from the investigators. In validation, the model predicted ophthalmopathy progression with roughly 68% sensitivity and 72.22% specificity; some twelve predicted patients were CT-confirmed with GO in a median of around 6 months. In cross-validation, the 13-signature model distinguished ophthalmopathy from stable hyperthyroidism with 85% to 90% sensitivity and 81.08% specificity, and in the test set the corresponding values were roughly 80% and 76%.

For repertoire sequencing, the TCR beta CDR3 regions were amplified from RNA transcripts. A first-round RT-PCR used HTBI primers with the Qiagen OneStep RT-PCR kit, followed by a second-round multiplex PCR, size selection and purification. Sequencing of the libraries was carried out on an Illumina HiSeq2000 in paired-end mode with 100 bp reads. The original methods were these. SOAPnuke was used to process the reads, throwing out any read that had adapters, had uncalled bases, had a mean Phred below 15, or lacked an exact constant-primer or identifier match. COPE v1.2.5 was used to merge the high-quality paired reads. Each unique nucleotide sequence was defined as a clonotype, and clonotypes were aligned to IMGT TRB V, D and J references with MiTCR v1.1. Only V-J combinations with frequency above 0.0001 were analysed, covering approximately 99% of repertoires. For each V-J combination, a TCR clonal expansion and chaos score was defined as the ratio of F50 clonal expansion to chaos observed in the TCRdist matrix. Welch's t-statistics and random forest were used to reduce features to 10 to 15 V-J combinations, which were fed into a naive Bayes classifier. Thyroid-blood repertoire similarity was quantified with the Morisita-Horn index. TCRdb reanalyzed the raw reads on its own, using fastp at Q25 for trimming and MiXCR for clone calling, and kept in-frame beta chains. Entries are consolidated by CDR3 protein sequence, retaining the most common genes and DNA. The V and J calls, along with clone size, are taken from TCRdb and not from the paper's own processing. This sample comprises roughly 480,000 distinct CDR3 sequences, around an eighth of them detected only once. The ten largest clones add up to 9.8% of the sample.

From cysteine to phenylalanine, the CDR3 is 14 amino acids long. Of all the DNA, just the CDR3 is kept, 42 bases in frame from base 1. The germline V gene gives CDR1 as SGHAT and CDR2 as FQNNGV. Compared with germline, V lacks 3 bases and J lacks 8 bases; bases without a gene match: 8. Ophthalmopathy patients had moderately to severely active disease, Clinical Activity Score of at least 3, NOSPECS grade of at least 4, and disease duration under 3 months. Anyone with other autoimmune diseases, uncontrolled infections, pregnancy or lactation was excluded from the study. Diagnosis relied on clinical symptoms, serum thyroxine, TRAb, thyroid ultrasound and orbital computed tomography. Ficoll-Paque density gradient centrifugation was used to isolate PBMCs from about 10 ml of fresh peripheral blood. Trizol reagent was used to extract the total RNA, and its quality was then checked on an Agilent 2100 Bioanalyzer.

On this clonotype itself: It has no known antigen specificity. No clone much larger than this one lies a single base away; base qualities are absent.

The chain was built from TRBV11-2 and TRBJ1-2, and 8 bases in between align with TRBD1. The sequence derives from a woman aged 30 to 39 with Graves' ophthalmopathy. Donor details come from another sample of the same person, matched by shared clones. Sample: blood. In nucleotide form, the sequence is TGTGCCAGCAGCTTTGGACAGGGCGTCGGAGGCTACACCTTC. Its amino acids are CASSFGQGVGGYTF.